What follows are 27 T cell receptor beta chains derived from one specimen sequenced in a study of CD8 T cells in Susac syndrome. The RNA input was about 0.45 to 1 ug, and it was reverse transcribed with random hexamers. A single record per CDR3 protein comes from TCRdb applying MiXCR to the immunoSEQ multiplex PCR reads. There are more than 95,000 distinct CDR3 sequences in the sample; over 90% occur only once, and 0.25% to 0.35% lies in the top ten. Sequencing input: CD8+ T cells from PBMCs. All receptors derive from a human donor with multiple sclerosis.

The chain couples TRBV5-1 to TRBJ2-7, with no clear D. The CDR3 consists of 12 residues. Germline CDR1 reads SGHRS; CDR2 reads YFSETQ. V was clipped by 4 bases and J by 3 bases, with 8 bases between them. The CDR3 protein is CASSPDFYEQYF. DNA for the CDR3: TGCGCCAGCAGCCCTGACTTCTACGAGCAGTACTTC.

The rearrangement links TRBV6-2 or TRBV6-3 to TRBJ1-1; 7 bases match TRBD1. Germline V lookup: CDR1 MNHEY, CDR2 SVGEGT. Unmatched junction bases numbered 8, after V lost 7 bases and J lost 3 bases. CDR3 size: 14 residues. This chain's CDR3 is CASTRGGADTEAFF. The CDR3 nucleotides are TGTGCCAGCACCAGGGGGGGCGCGGACACTGAAGCTTTCTTT.

J is TRBJ2-1 and V is TRBV19; D not resolved. The CDR3 loop spans 11 amino acids. V was cut by 4 bases and J by 10 bases, with 8 bases left in between. Germline V gives CDR1 LNHDA, CDR2 SQIVND (reference sequence). The CDR3 is CASSSSGEQFF. In DNA, the CDR3 is TGTGCCAGTAGTAGCTCCGGGGAGCAGTTCTTC.

The genes are TRBV9 and TRBJ1-6; TRBD1 matches 9 bases. J gave up 10 bases and V 3 bases, and 2 bases lay outside the gene matches. The CDR3 runs 13 residues. The germline V gene has CDR1 SGDLS and CDR2 YYNGEE. DNA of the CDR3: TGTGCCAGCAGCGCGGGACAGGGATCACCCCTCCACTTT. Residues: CASSAGQGSPLHF.

This rearrangement joins TRBV2 to TRBJ1-4, with D hard to call. This CDR3 has 17 amino acids. Trimming stripped 2 bases from V and 4 bases from J, with 17 bases between. CDR1 and CDR2 (germline): SNHLY, FYNNEI. The CDR3 DNA follows: TGTGCCAGCAGTGAAAGGTCGCCGGACCGACGTAATGAAAAACTGTTTTTT. Protein product: CASSERSPDRRNEKLFF.

The rearrangement uses TRBV19 and TRBJ2-3; TRBD1 aligns across 9 bases. The J segment lost 2 bases and the V segment lost 5 bases, leaving 11 bases of the junction unmatched. Germline V gene sequence: CDR1 LNHDA, CDR2 SQIVND (reference sequence). The length of the CDR3 is 17 residues. The CDR3 is CASSLGTGNSITDTQYF. As DNA, the CDR3 is TGTGCCAGTAGTCTCGGGACAGGGAATTCCATCACAGATACGCAGTATTTT.

The J gene is TRBJ2-3, the V gene TRBV29-1, with 10 nucleotides matching TRBD1. The trim removed 3 bases at V and 4 bases at J, leaving 4 bases unmatched. This CDR3 region has 14 residues. Per the germline V gene, CDR1 is SQVTM and CDR2 is ANQGSEA. The CDR3 coding sequence is TGCAGCGTTGAGGGACAGGGGATCGCAGATACGCAGTATTTT. Amino acids: CSVEGQGIADTQYF.

The chain couples TRBV12-3 or TRBV12-4 to TRBJ1-1; D might be TRBD1 (6 bases). Trimming left V 5 bases short and J 0 bases short, with 10 bases between. The CDR3 length is 14 residues. As DNA, the CDR3 is TGTGCCAGCAGTCCGACAGGCCTGAACACTGAAGCTTTCTTT. Protein product: CASSPTGLNTEAFF.

The chain combines TRBV7-2 with TRBJ2-3, with 7 positions matching TRBD2. The V and J ends lost 5 bases and 0 bases, in that order; junction bases with no gene match: 8. The germline gives CDR1 SGHTA, CDR2 FQGNSA. This CDR3 is built from 16 residues. In DNA form, the CDR3 reads TGTGCCAGCAGCCCCTCCGGTAGCGGGAGCACAGATACGCAGTATTTT. Translating gives CASSPSGSGSTDTQYF.

The rearrangement uses TRBV27 and TRBJ2-3; TRBD2 matches 10 bases. V trimming: 1 base; J trimming: 2 bases; junction bases outside the gene matches: 6. This CDR3 has 17 residues. From germline, CDR1 is MNHEY and CDR2 SMNVEV (reference sequence). This CDR3 is CASSLWVAGGDTDTQYF. The DNA of the CDR3 is TGTGCCAGCAGTTTATGGGTAGCGGGGGGCGACACAGATACGCAGTATTTT.

V and J are TRBV19 and TRBJ1-1; a possible D gene is TRBD1 (5 bases). V gave up 3 bases and J gave up 4 bases, with 9 bases separating them. The CDR3 is 13 amino acids. CDR1 and CDR2 from the germline V gene are LNHDA and SQIVND (reference sequence). The DNA of the CDR3 is TGTGCCAGTAGTATTGGGACGAGCACTGAAGCTTTCTTT. Translating gives CASSIGTSTEAFF.

The chain joins TRBV7-9 to TRBJ2-3; 7 nucleotides match TRBD2. CDR3 length equals 15 residues. CDR1 SEHNR and CDR2 FQNEAQ come from the germline V gene (reference sequence). V was pared by 5 bases and J by 0 bases, with 5 bases of the junction left unmatched. CDR3 sequence (DNA): TGTGCCAGCAGCCCCCGGCGGGAGAGCACAGATACGCAGTATTTT. Its protein product is CASSPRRESTDTQYF.

The CDR3 DNA reads as TGTGCCAGCAGTGAAGCGGGGCGGGCCGAGCAGTTCTTC. It translates to CASSEAGRAEQFF. The rearrangement joins TRBV2 to TRBJ2-1; D possibly matches TRBD1 or TRBD2 (5 bases each). The germline CDR1 and CDR2 sequences are SNHLY and FYNNEI. The CDR3 contains 13 residues. V was cut by 0 bases and J by 10 bases, with 10 bases left in between.

The V call is TRBV6-1, the J call TRBJ1-6; 7 bases line up with TRBD1. CDR1 MNHNS and CDR2 SASEGT come from the germline V gene. The CDR3 loop spans 17 amino acids. V gave up 5 bases and J gave up 0 bases; unmatched junction bases: 7. DNA for the CDR3: TGTGCCAGCAGTCCACGGGGACAGAGCTCCTATAATTCACCCCTCCACTTT. Its protein product is CASSPRGQSSYNSPLHF.

This chain links TRBV11-3 with TRBJ2-5; TRBD2 agrees at 7 bases. Germline V gives CDR1 SGHNT, CDR2 YENEEA. Unmatched junction bases numbered 4, after V lost 3 bases and J lost 3 bases. The CDR3 totals 14 residues. For the CDR3, the DNA is TGTGCCAGCAGCTTCTGGGGGGGAGAAGAGACCCAGTACTTC. Translated, it gives CASSFWGGEETQYF. Full variable domain (remainder filled in from reference TRBV11-3 and TRBJ2-5): EAGVVQSPRYKIIEKKQPVAFWCNPISGHNTLYWYLQNLGQGPELLIRYENEEAVDDSQLPKDRFSAERLKGVDSTLKIQPAELGDSAVYLCASSFWGGEETQYFGPGTRLLVL.

This chain joins TRBV19 and TRBJ2-1, with TRBD1 identical over 8 bases. V shed 3 bases and J 9 bases; nucleotides not matched to a gene: 4. The CDR3 covers 13 residues. In germline, CDR1 is LNHDA, CDR2 SQIVND (reference sequence). CDR3 in DNA: TGTGCCAGTAGTATCGGACAGGGCGGTGAGCAGTTCTTC. Amino acids: CASSIGQGGEQFF.

The chain recombines TRBV27 with TRBJ2-1, with 11 bases that match TRBD2. The CDR3 runs to 15 residues. The V segment lost 2 bases and the J segment 9 bases; nucleotides outside the gene matches: 6. The V gene's germline CDR1 is MNHEY and CDR2 SMNVEV (reference sequence). DNA for the CDR3: TGTGCCAGCAGTTTAGTACTAGCGGGAGCCGGTGAGCAGTTCTTC. Amino acid sequence: CASSLVLAGAGEQFF.

The chain joins TRBV7-9 to TRBJ1-1, with D unresolved. CDR1 is SEHNR, CDR2 FQNEAQ, per germline (reference sequence). V shed 4 bases and J shed 3 bases, with 15 bases lying between them. CDR3 size: 15 residues. The CDR3 DNA is TGTGCCAGCAGCTGGACCAGACGGGAGGACACTGAAGCTTTCTTT. The encoded protein is CASSWTRREDTEAFF.

The chain carries TRBV4-1 and TRBJ2-1; 8 bases are shared with TRBD2. This CDR3 is 18 amino acids long. Unmatched junction bases numbered 11, after V lost 1 base and J lost 3 bases. The germline gives CDR1 MGHRA, CDR2 YSYEKL. The CDR3 sequence: CASSQVFPTSGHYNEQFF. In nucleotides, the CDR3 is TGCGCCAGCAGCCAAGTCTTTCCTACTAGCGGCCACTACAATGAGCAGTTCTTC.

J is TRBJ1-2 and V is TRBV9; D is undetermined. Trimming took 4 bases from V and 8 from J, leaving 9 bases between them. Germline CDR1 is SGDLS and CDR2 is YYNGEE. CDR3 length equals 11 residues. The CDR3 region has the DNA TGTGCCAGCAGCCTCCCGGGGGGCTACACCTTC. Amino acid sequence: CASSLPGGYTF.

The chain is built from TRBV2 and TRBJ2-7, with 9 bases fitting TRBD2. CDR3 length: 15 residues. CDR1 and CDR2 from the germline V gene are SNHLY and FYNNEI. The ends lost 3 bases at V and 0 bases at J; junction bases unmatched: 3. CDR3 nucleotides: TGTGCCAGCAGTGAGATAGCGGGGGCCTCCTACGAGCAGTACGTC. As protein: CASSEIAGASYEQYV.

CDR3 DNA sequence: TGTGCCACCAGTGGGGGGCTGGGACAGCCCCAGCATTTT. This translates into CATSGGLGQPQHF. This chain connects TRBV24-1 to TRBJ1-5, with D perhaps matching TRBD1 (6 bases). Trimming removed 5 bases from V and 7 bases from J, with 11 bases in between. CDR1 and CDR2 from the germline V gene are KGHDR and SFDVKD. The length of the CDR3 is 13 residues.

The rearrangement links TRBV6-5 to TRBJ2-5, with 9 positions matching TRBD2. Per the germline V gene, CDR1 is MNHEY and CDR2 is SVGAGI. The CDR3 consists of 15 residues. V was pared by 5 bases and J by 4 bases, with 8 bases of the junction left unmatched. The CDR3 protein is CASSPEGLAGETQYF. The CDR3 nucleotides read TGTGCCAGCAGTCCCGAGGGACTAGCTGGAGAGACCCAGTACTTC.

This rearrangement joins TRBV5-1 to TRBJ2-1, with TRBD1 matching over 11 bases. The CDR3 length is 21 residues. Trimming took 1 base from V and 1 from J; bases not matched to a gene: 16. Germline V lookup: CDR1 SGHRS, CDR2 YFSETQ. The CDR3 sequence: CASSLNARTGGLFGSYNEQFF. In nucleotides, the CDR3 is TGCGCCAGCAGCTTGAACGCCCGGACAGGGGGCCTTTTCGGGTCCTACAATGAGCAGTTCTTC.

The V gene is TRBV21-1, the J gene TRBJ2-7; TRBD1, the D gene given by the table, was not confirmed from the DNA. TRBV21-1 is flagged as a pseudogene. This CDR3 contains 13 residues. CDR3 protein: CASSNGRGAEQYF. The CDR3 DNA follows: TGTGCCAGCAGCAACGGCCGAGGGGCCGAGCAGTACTTC.

V is TRBV28 and J is TRBJ2-7; 8 bases fit TRBD2. V shed 0 bases and J 6 bases; nucleotides not matched to a gene: 4. The CDR3 loop spans 14 amino acids. Germline V CDR1 and CDR2: MDHEN, SYDVKM. The CDR3 loop is CASSLWQTSAEQYF. DNA of the CDR3: TGTGCCAGCAGTTTATGGCAGACTAGCGCCGAGCAGTACTTC.

The J gene is TRBJ2-7, the V gene TRBV2, with no clear D. V shed 1 base and J shed 0 bases, with 7 bases lying between them. Germline values: CDR1 SNHLY, CDR2 FYNNEI. The CDR3 covers 14 residues. The CDR3 sequence is CASSEDYNSYEQYF. The DNA of the CDR3 is TGTGCCAGCAGTGAAGACTACAACTCCTACGAGCAGTACTTC.